Each of the 24 T cell receptor beta chains below was sequenced from the same sample in a study of kidney transplant recipient with SARS-CoV-2 infection. One entry per CDR3 protein, called by TCRdb with MiXCR from the reads. The table lists 250,000 or so distinct CDR3 sequences, around 30% of them singletons. This material consisted of a blood sample, taken at baseline and between days 110 and 120 from a kidney transplant recipient. The receptors originated from a young adult male patient who had COVID-19 and was a kidney transplant recipient. T cells may partly derive from the graft donor.

This clonotype has more than one count but fewer than ten. The J gene is TRBJ2-1, the V gene TRBV12-5, with 10 bases matching TRBD1. The CDR3 extends over 15 amino acids. The V gene end was trimmed by 5 bases and the J gene end by 6 bases; junction bases not matched to a gene: 7. Germline values: CDR1 LGHNT, CDR2 FRNRAP. The CDR3 coding sequence is TGTGCTAGTGGTCCCGGGACAGGGGCGGGCAATGAGCAGTTCTTC. Amino acid sequence: CASGPGTGAGNEQFF.

This clonotype was seen repeatedly, ten times or more. At one boundary the junction diverges from the germline segment, which might be a read error. V usage is TRBV12-3 or TRBV12-4 and J usage is TRBJ1-2; no clear D gene. The length of the CDR3 is 17 residues. The CDR3 region has the DNA TGTGCCAGCAGTCTAGCGAGCACAGCAGGAAAGACCTATGGCTACACCTTC. Its translation is CASSLASTAGKTYGYTF.

This clonotype was observed a few times. The chain carries TRBV9 and TRBJ2-3, with TRBD2 matching 8 bases. The CDR3 totals 18 residues. Germline loops: CDR1 SGDLS, CDR2 YYNGEE. Losses at the gene ends were 0 bases for V and 1 base for J; bases not matched to a gene: 10. The DNA for the CDR3 is TGTGCCAGCAGCGTAGAAAGCGGGAGTCGGGTTGGCACAGATACGCAGTATTTT. Translated, it gives CASSVESGSRVGTDTQYF.

This clonotype was seen many times. This chain links TRBV20-1 with TRBJ2-7; 7 bases are shared with TRBD2. Germline trimming cut 1 base from V and 3 bases from J; bases unmatched to any gene: 15. The CDR3 spans 17 residues. Germline values: CDR1 DFQATT, CDR2 SNEGSKA (reference sequence). The CDR3 bases are TGCAGTGCTAGAGCCACACTAGCGCTGGGAGGGGACTACGAGCAGTACTTC. This sequence encodes CSARATLALGGDYEQYF.

There are many counts of this clonotype. In DNA, the CDR3 is TGTGCCAGCTCACCACCCGGGGAGACCGGGGAGCTGTTTTTT. This translates into CASSPPGETGELFF. The chain recombines TRBV18 with TRBJ2-2; D possibly corresponds to TRBD2 (5 bases). Germline assignment: CDR1 KGHSH and CDR2 LQKENI. This CDR3 spans 14 amino acids. V was cut by 0 bases and J by 5 bases, with 7 bases left in between. The entire variable domain, with the rest obtained from reference TRBV18 and TRBJ2-2, is as follows: NAGVMQNPRHLVRRRGQEARLRCSPMKGHSHVYWYRQLPEEGLKFMVYLQKENIIDESGMPKERFSAEFPKEGPSILRIQQVVRGDSAAYFCASSPPGETGELFFGEGSRLTVL.

This clonotype was seen many times. The chain couples TRBV2 to TRBJ2-3, with 8 bases lining up with TRBD2. With 6 bases clipped from V and 6 bases from J, the junction kept 5 bases outside the gene matches. From germline, CDR1 is SNHLY and CDR2 FYNNEI. This CDR3 comprises 13 residues. This CDR3 reads CASSRREGDTQYF. The CDR3 bases are TGTGCCAGCAGCCGACGGGAGGGGGATACGCAGTATTTT.

The sample holds many counts of this clonotype. CDR3 DNA: TGTGCTAGTGGTGTGCGGGTTTTGCAGGGAAAGACCTATGGCTACACCTTC. This translates into CASGVRVLQGKTYGYTF. J is TRBJ1-2 and V is TRBV12-5, with D possibly matching TRBD1 (5 bases). The CDR3 consists of 17 residues. Trimming took 5 bases from V and 4 from J, leaving 23 bases between them. In germline, CDR1 is LGHNT, CDR2 FRNRAP.

The CDR3 DNA is TGCGCCAGCAGCCAACAGCCCCAACAGGTCTACACAGATACGCAGTATTTT. Translation: CASSQQPQQVYTDTQYF. The chain has TRBV4-1 and TRBJ2-3; TRBD1 is a possible D gene (5 bases). Trimming left V 2 bases short and J 2 bases short, with 17 bases between. The length of the CDR3 is 17 residues. Germline assignment: CDR1 MGHRA and CDR2 YSYEKL.

CDR3 nucleotide sequence: TGCGCCAGCAGCCTCAGGACTAGCGGGAGGGCCTTGGAGACCCAGTACTTC. Translating it yields CASSLRTSGRALETQYF. The V gene is TRBV4-1, the J gene TRBJ2-5, with 15 bases that match TRBD2. Germline lookup yields CDR1 MGHRA and CDR2 YSYEKL. There are 17 residues in the CDR3. V was clipped by 4 bases and J by 5 bases; unmatched bases: 8.

Comment on this clonotype: A read error may be the cause here, since a much bigger clone is one base away. The genes are TRBV5-8 and TRBJ1-4, with D unresolved. This CDR3 is 17 amino acids long. Germline V gene lookup returns CDR1 SGHTS and CDR2 YDEGEE. The CDR3 sequence: CAISLVVALATNEKLFF. The CDR3 DNA is TGTGCCATCAGCTTGGTCGTAGCGCTTGCAACTAATGAAAAACTGTTTTTT. The whole variable domain, remainder taken from reference TRBV5-8 and TRBJ1-4, is EAGVTQSPTHLIKTRGQQATLRCSPISGHTSVYWYQQALGLGLQFLLWYDEGEERNRGNFPPRFSGRQFPNYSSELNVNALELEDSALYLCAISLVVALATNEKLFFGSGTQLSVL.

This clonotype occurred many times. This rearrangement joins TRBV12-3 or TRBV12-4 to TRBJ1-5; 7 positions agree with TRBD1. This CDR3 comprises 15 residues. V was clipped by 5 bases and J by 6 bases; unmatched bases: 10. The CDR3 is CASSLSGGISQPQHF. CDR3 sequence (DNA): TGTGCCAGCAGTCTATCAGGGGGTATCAGTCAGCCCCAGCATTTT.

Turning to this clonotype: One base away lies a much larger clone, so this may be a sequencing read error. This rearrangement joins TRBV6-8 to TRBJ1-1; a possible D gene is TRBD1 (5 bases). V was cut by 5 bases and J by 0 bases, with 16 bases left in between. This CDR3 contains 16 residues. CDR1 and CDR2 from the germline V gene are MNHGY and SAAAGT. Here the CDR3 reads CASSGAPTGLNTEAFF. In nucleotides, the CDR3 is TGTGCCAGCAGTGGAGCCCCCACAGGTCTGAACACTGAAGCTTTCTTT.

J is TRBJ1-2 and V is TRBV10-2; D is undetermined. Trimming removed 5 bases from V and 4 bases from J, with 23 bases in between. Germline lookup yields CDR1 WSHSY and CDR2 SAAADI. CDR3 size: 17 residues. CDR3 residues: CASSSSFTSRKTYGYTF. The CDR3, as DNA: TGCGCCAGCAGTTCGAGCTTCACTTCTAGAAAGACCTATGGCTACACCTTC.

This clonotype has ten or more counts. The chain joins TRBV19 to TRBJ1-1; D gene uncertain. V shed 6 bases and J shed 8 bases, with 16 bases lying between them. CDR3 size: 13 residues. From germline, CDR1 is LNHDA and CDR2 SQIVND (reference sequence). In DNA, the CDR3 is TGTGCCAGTAGGGCAAGGCCAGTGAGGGAAGCTTTCTTT. Residues: CASRARPVREAFF.

As to this clonotype: A much larger clone lies a single base off, so this may be a read error. The V gene is TRBV6-6, the J gene TRBJ2-2, with D maybe TRBD1 (5 bases). In germline, CDR1 is MNHNY, CDR2 SVGAGI (reference sequence). CDR3 length equals 14 residues. DNA of the CDR3: TGTGTCAGCAGTCCCCCCCAGGGCGGTGGGGAGCTGTTTTTT. Residues: CVSSPPQGGGELFF.

This clonotype has a count of ten or more. The chain joins TRBV6-6 to TRBJ1-2; D remains ambiguous. Germline CDR1 is MNHNY and CDR2 is SVGAGI (reference sequence). Trimming removed 5 bases from V and 4 bases from J, with 23 bases in between. The CDR3 is 17 amino acids. This CDR3 is CASSVSQGGRKTYGYTF. The CDR3 DNA reads as TGTGCCAGCAGTGTAAGCCAAGGTGGGAGAAAGACCTATGGCTACACCTTC.

This clonotype showed up just once. A single base separates this from a much larger clone, so it may be a read error. This chain links TRBV5-4 with TRBJ2-7; TRBD2 is a possible D gene (5 bases). There are 14 residues in the CDR3. Germline V gene sequence: CDR1 SGHNT, CDR2 YYREEE (reference sequence). This CDR3 is CASSLAGGYYEQCV. The CDR3, as DNA: TGTGCCAGCAGCTTGGCGGGCGGGTACTACGAGCAGTGCGTC.

This clonotype was found many times. The chain is built from TRBV5-5 and TRBJ2-1, with D uncertain. The CDR3 consists of 16 residues. V was shortened by 0 bases and J by 0 bases, with 10 bases between the two germline ends. Germline-derived CDR1 and CDR2 are SGHKS and YYEKEE (reference sequence). This CDR3 is CASSLAVADSYNEQFF. CDR3 DNA: TGTGCCAGCAGCTTGGCGGTGGCAGACTCCTACAATGAGCAGTTCTTC.

This clonotype was found a few times. The chain links TRBV7-2 to TRBJ2-1; TRBD1 aligns across 10 bases. Germline assignment: CDR1 SGHTA and CDR2 FQGNSA. J lost 9 bases, V lost 4 bases, and 6 bases had no gene match. The CDR3 length is 14 residues. CDR3 bases: TGTGCCAGCAGCTCTCCGGGACAGGGGTTTGAGCAGTTCTTC. Translated, it gives CASSSPGQGFEQFF. Based on the CDR3 plus reference TRBV7-2 and TRBJ2-1, the full variable domain is GAGVSQSPSNKVTEKGKDVELRCDPISGHTALYWYRQSLGQGLEFLIYFQGNSAPDKSGLPSDRFSAERTGGSVSTLTIQRTQQEDSAVYLCASSSPGQGFEQFFGPGTRLTVL.

This clonotype has ten or more counts. The chain carries TRBV27 and TRBJ1-1; D might be TRBD1 (5 bases). The V and J ends lost 6 bases and 0 bases respectively, with 11 bases between them. The CDR3 spans 14 residues. Germline V gene lookup returns CDR1 MNHEY and CDR2 SMNVEV (reference sequence). CDR3 coding DNA: TGTGCCAGCAGCAAGGGACCTCTGAACACTGAAGCTTTCTTT. Amino acids: CASSKGPLNTEAFF.

The table lists this clonotype with many counts. The rearrangement uses TRBV20-1 and TRBJ1-5; D not certain. Trimming took 5 bases from V and 2 from J, leaving 10 bases between them. Germline V gene sequence: CDR1 DFQATT, CDR2 SNEGSKA (reference sequence). The CDR3 runs 13 residues. DNA of the CDR3: TGCAGTGCTTCCAGCCTGGGCAATCAGCCCCAGCATTTT. This encodes CSASSLGNQPQHF.

This clonotype was counted at least ten times. The chain recombines TRBV28 with TRBJ1-6; D might be TRBD1 (6 bases). In germline, CDR1 is MDHEN, CDR2 SYDVKM. Trimming cost V 3 bases and J 9 bases, with 12 bases left between them. CDR3 length equals 14 residues. The DNA for the CDR3 is TGTGCCAGCAGTTTCTACAGGGCGGGTTCACCCCTCCACTTT. Its translation is CASSFYRAGSPLHF.

This clonotype appeared many times. The chain recombines TRBV7-6 with TRBJ2-7; 13 bases fit TRBD2. The CDR3 contains 15 residues. The V and J ends lost 4 bases and 6 bases, in that order; junction bases with no gene match: 6. The germline V gene encodes CDR1 SGHVS and CDR2 FNYEAQ. In nucleotides, the CDR3 is TGTGCCAGCAGCTCAGGGACTAGCGGGACTTCCGAGCAGTACTTC. Encoded protein: CASSSGTSGTSEQYF.

Ten or more counts support this clonotype. V is TRBV29-1 and J is TRBJ1-2; D ambiguous. This CDR3 is built from 14 residues. The germline V gene encodes CDR1 SQVTM and CDR2 ANQGSEA. Trimming shortened V by 4 bases and J by 1 base, and 13 bases separated the two germline ends. The CDR3 region is CSVVRSAGNYGYTF. CDR3 DNA: TGCAGCGTTGTTAGGTCAGCAGGTAACTATGGCTACACCTTC.